The entry that follows covers one TCR beta chain sequence. The antigen is undetermined. This entry comes from a study of identical twins. Regarding the study as a whole: With abundant cord blood beta clonotypes, insertions were fewer; memory repertoires showed no such pattern.

All donors were healthy Caucasians. A template switching step contributed a universal primer site, while unique molecular identifiers were present in the cDNA. TCRdb fed the 5' RACE reads into MiXCR, producing one record per CDR3 protein. The sample has approximately 620,000 distinct CDR3 sequences, 8% to 9% seen once. The same specimen was also included in a second study, on yellow fever vaccine responses in identical twins. From that second work: Twins' vaccine T cell response reportedly gave the appearance of partial convergence and partial personalization.

This clonotype originated in a woman under 30 in good health. Material: PBMCs.

CDR3: CASSEISNTGELFF. The CDR3 DNA follows: TGTGCCAGCTCTGAGATTTCGAACACCGGGGAGCTGTTTTTT. The chain combines TRBV18 with TRBJ2-2; D is ambiguous. Between the trimmed V and J ends, which lost 6 bases and 0 bases, there was a span of 8 bases. Germline V CDR1 and CDR2: KGHSH, LQKENI. This CDR3 is built from 14 residues.